The clone carrying this T cell receptor (beta chain) was seen just once. The assay was immunoSEQ multiplex PCR, and TCRdb's table has in-frame clones only and misses some. This table holds about 98,000 clones, approximately 80% found once. This specimen comes from a study of blood T cell repertoires in COVID-19. The germline V gene encodes CDR1 SEHNR and CDR2 FQNEAQ (reference sequence). CDR3 length equals 17 residues. V shed 2 bases and J 3 bases; nucleotides not matched to a gene: 6. The specimen sequenced was peripheral blood. The source is a man aged 55 to 70 with active or convalescent COVID-19. This chain links TRBV7-9 with TRBJ2-2; TRBD2 agrees at 10 bases. For the CDR3, the DNA is TGTGCCAGCAGCTTATTAGGGACTAGCGCTGACACCGGGGAGCTGTTTTTT. Residues: CASSLLGTSADTGELFF.